This T cell receptor (beta chain) was observed in a study of blood T cells in healthy people across ages. General study findings and limits: Because sorting was not performed, PBMCs prevented conclusive naive versus antigen-experienced comparison. Aged donors had fewer naive CD4+ cells and lower diversity than long-lived donors.

The second PCR ran roughly 6 to 12 cycles with a sample-barcoded 5' primer and J-beta primers. Carrying 12 random nucleotides, a template-switch adaptor labeled each individual cDNA molecule. One entry per CDR3 protein, called by TCRdb with MiXCR from the 5' RACE reads. This sample yields approximately 2,000,000 distinct CDR3 sequences, of which approximately 40% are seen a single time; approximately 22% belongs to the top ten. Worth noting for this clonotype: Its antigen remains unidentified.

This CDR3 spans 15 amino acids. Germline V CDR1 and CDR2: SGDLS, YYNGEE. Trimming removed 0 bases from V and 0 bases from J; junction bases left unmatched: 3. This TCR was recovered from a human donor in good health. Material: blood. The chain uses TRBV9 and TRBJ2-7; 7 bases are shared with TRBD1. In nucleotides, the CDR3 is TGTGCCAGCAGCGTAGGGACAGGATTCTCCTACGAGCAGTACTTC. Protein sequence: CASSVGTGFSYEQYF. Variable domain in full (rest from reference TRBV9 and TRBJ2-7): DSGVTQTPKHLITATGQRVTLRCSPRSGDLSVYWYQQSLDQGLQFLIQYYNGEERAKGNILERFSAQQFPDLHSELNLSSLELGDSALYFCASSVGTGFSYEQYFGPGTRLTVT.